This T cell receptor (beta chain) was identified in a study of blood T cell repertoires in COVID-19. The CDR3 is 17 amino acids. Trimming cost V 0 bases and J 4 bases; bases outside gene matches: 11. Repertoires were generated with immunoSEQ multiplex PCR, while TCRdb's copy carries only in-frame clones and drops some. This sample has fewer than 100,000 clones, with approximately 88% found just once. This clone came up a few times. Sequenced sample: peripheral blood. The sequence derives from a human donor in a cohort sampled during active COVID-19. This rearrangement joins TRBV23-1 to TRBJ1-2, with TRBD1 identical over 7 bases. TRBV23-1 is flagged as an ORF with uncertain function. CDR3 DNA sequence: TGCGCCAGCAGTCAATCCGAGGACAGGACTCAGGGCTATGGCTACACCTTC. Amino acids: CASSQSEDRTQGYGYTF.